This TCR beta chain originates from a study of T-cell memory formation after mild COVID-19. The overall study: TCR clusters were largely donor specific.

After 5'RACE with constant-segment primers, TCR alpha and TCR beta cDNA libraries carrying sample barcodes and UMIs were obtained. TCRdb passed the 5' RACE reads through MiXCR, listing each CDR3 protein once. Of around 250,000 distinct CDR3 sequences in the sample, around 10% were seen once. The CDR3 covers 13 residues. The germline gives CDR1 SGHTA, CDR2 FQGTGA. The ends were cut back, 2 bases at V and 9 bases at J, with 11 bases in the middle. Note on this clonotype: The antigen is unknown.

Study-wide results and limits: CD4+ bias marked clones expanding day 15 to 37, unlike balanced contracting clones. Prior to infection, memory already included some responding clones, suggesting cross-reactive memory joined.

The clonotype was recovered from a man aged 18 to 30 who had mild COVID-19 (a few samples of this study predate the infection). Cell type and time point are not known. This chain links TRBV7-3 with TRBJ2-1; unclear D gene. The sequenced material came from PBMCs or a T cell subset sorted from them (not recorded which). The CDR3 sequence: CASSLYLASEQFF. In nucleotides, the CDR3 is TGTGCCAGCAGCTTATACTTGGCGAGTGAGCAGTTCTTC.